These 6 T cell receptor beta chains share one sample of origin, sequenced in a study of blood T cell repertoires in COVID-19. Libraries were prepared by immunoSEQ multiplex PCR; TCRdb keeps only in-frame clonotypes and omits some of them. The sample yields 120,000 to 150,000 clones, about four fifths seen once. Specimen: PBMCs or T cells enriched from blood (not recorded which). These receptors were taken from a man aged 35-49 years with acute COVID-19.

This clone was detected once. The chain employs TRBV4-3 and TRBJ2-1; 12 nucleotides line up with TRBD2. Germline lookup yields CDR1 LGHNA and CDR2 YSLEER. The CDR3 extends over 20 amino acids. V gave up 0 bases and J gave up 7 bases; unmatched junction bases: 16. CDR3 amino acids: CASSQDLIETSGRIRNEQFF. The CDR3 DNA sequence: TGCGCCAGCAGCCAAGATCTTATTGAGACTAGCGGGAGAATAAGGAATGAGCAGTTCTTC.

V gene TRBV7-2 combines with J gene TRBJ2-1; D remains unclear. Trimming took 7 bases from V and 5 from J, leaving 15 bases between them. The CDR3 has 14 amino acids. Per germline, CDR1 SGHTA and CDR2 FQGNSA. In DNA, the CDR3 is TGTGCCAGCAACTTGGGTCTAGGAAACAATGAGCAGTTCTTC. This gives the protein CASNLGLGNNEQFF.

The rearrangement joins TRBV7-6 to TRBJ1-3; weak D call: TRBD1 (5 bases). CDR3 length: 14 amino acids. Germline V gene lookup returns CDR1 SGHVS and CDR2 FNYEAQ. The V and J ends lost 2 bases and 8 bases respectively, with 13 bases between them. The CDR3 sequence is CASSLTGPKDTIYF. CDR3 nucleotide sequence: TGTGCCAGCAGCTTAACAGGCCCCAAGGACACCATATATTTT. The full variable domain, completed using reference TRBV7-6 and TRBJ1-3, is GAGVSQSPRYKVTKRGQDVALRCDPISGHVSLYWYRQALGQGPEFLTYFNYEAQQDKSGLPNDRFSAERPEGSISTLTIQRTEQRDSAMYRCASSLTGPKDTIYFGEGSWLTVV.

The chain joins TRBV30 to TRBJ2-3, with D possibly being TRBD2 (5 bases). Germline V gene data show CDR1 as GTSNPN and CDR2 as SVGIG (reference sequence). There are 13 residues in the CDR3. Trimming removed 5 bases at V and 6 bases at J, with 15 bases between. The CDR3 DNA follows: TGTGCCTGGGACAACACTATAGCGGATACGCAGTATTTT. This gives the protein CAWDNTIADTQYF.

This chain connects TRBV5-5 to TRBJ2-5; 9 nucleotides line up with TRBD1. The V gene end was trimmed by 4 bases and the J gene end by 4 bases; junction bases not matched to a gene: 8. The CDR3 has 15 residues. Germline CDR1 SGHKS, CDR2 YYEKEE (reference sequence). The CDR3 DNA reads TGTGCCAGCAGCCCCCCGGGACAGGGAGGAGAGACCCAGTACTTC. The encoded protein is CASSPPGQGGETQYF.

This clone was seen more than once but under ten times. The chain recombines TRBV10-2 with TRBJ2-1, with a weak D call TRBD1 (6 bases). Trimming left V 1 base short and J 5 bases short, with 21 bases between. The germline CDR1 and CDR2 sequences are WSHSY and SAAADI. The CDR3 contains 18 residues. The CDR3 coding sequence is TGCGCCAGCAGTGAGTGGGGGCCACCAAAAGACAGGCACAATGAGCAGTTCTTC. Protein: CASSEWGPPKDRHNEQFF.